A selection of T cell receptor beta chains follows, all from one sample in a study of T cells after somatic rescue of genetic block. Some clones are missing from TCRdb's copy, which holds only in-frame ones; the method was immunoSEQ multiplex PCR. Among tens of thousands of clones, 92% were seen once, and the ten largest hold approximately 3%. The sample consisted of peripheral blood mononuclear cells (PBMCs). These receptors originate from a man between 35 and 55 years old. Both conserved end residues are part of each CDR3. A D gene is named only where the DNA matches it firmly. The size entry is marked missing in some rows and otherwise reads once, few, many or a size class.

d_call,j_call,v_call,clone_size,cdr3_nt,cdr3_aa
TRBD1,TRBJ2-1,TRBV6-1,once,TGTGCCAGCAGTGAATTGGCAGGGGGCTACAATGAGCAGTTCTTC,CASSELAGGYNEQFF
-,TRBJ1-1,TRBV4-2,few,TGTGCCAGCAGCCAAGTCGGAGAGGCAGCTTTCTTT,CASSQVGEAAFF
-,TRBJ2-7,TRBV18,-,TGTGCCAGCTCACCAGTCTTGGCGGAGATCTACGAGCAGTACTTC,CASSPVLAEIYEQYF
-,TRBJ1-1,TRBV5-1,-,TGCGCCAGCAGCACCAACAGGGTTGAGGACACTGAAGCTTTCTTT,CASSTNRVEDTEAFF
TRBD2,TRBJ2-1,TRBV4-1,-,TGCGCCAGCAGCCAAGAGCCGGGAGGGACCTACAATGAGCAGTTCTTC,CASSQEPGGTYNEQFF
TRBD1,TRBJ2-7,TRBV27,-,TGTGCCAGTAGACAGGGTACACCCTACGAGCAGTACTTC,CASRQGTPYEQYF
-,TRBJ2-5,TRBV2,-,TGTGCCAGTAACGTGGGGCCCACGGAGACCCAGTACTTC,CASNVGPTETQYF
TRBD1,TRBJ2-3,TRBV6-1,-,TGTGCCAGCAGCCTTGACAGGGGACCAGATACGCAGTATTTT,CASSLDRGPDTQYF
-,TRBJ1-3,TRBV10-3,-,TGTGCCATCAGTTCAAGTTACACCATATATTTT,CAISSSYTIYF
TRBD2,TRBJ2-7,TRBV10-1,few,TGCGCCAGCAGTGAGTCCACTAGCGGGATGGACGAGCAGTACTTC,CASSESTSGMDEQYF
TRBD1,TRBJ1-5,TRBV7-2,-,TGTGCCAGCAGCTTGGGACAGGATAGCAATCAGCCCCAGCATTTT,CASSLGQDSNQPQHF
TRBD1,TRBJ2-7,TRBV18,once,TGTGCCAGCTCACCACCGGGACAGGGGAAATACGAGCAGTACTTC,CASSPPGQGKYEQYF
-,TRBJ2-5,TRBV18,-,TGTGCCAGCTCACCCGATAGAGAGACCCAGTACTTC,CASSPDRETQYF
TRBD1,TRBJ2-7,TRBV10-2,-,TGCGCCAGCAAGGGACAGGGGGGGACCTACGAGCAGTACTTC,CASKGQGGTYEQYF
-,TRBJ2-2,TRBV7-8,-,TGTGCCAGCAGCTTAGTCCTCAGGGCCGGGGAGCTGTTTTTT,CASSLVLRAGELFF
-,TRBJ2-7,TRBV5-6,-,TGTGCCAGCAGCGCCTTGGGTGATCGGGTCAACGAGCAGTACTTC,CASSALGDRVNEQYF
TRBD1,TRBJ2-3,TRBV6-6,-,TGTGCCAGCAGTTTCCGACAGGGCCCAGGGGATACGCAGTATTTT,CASSFRQGPGDTQYF
-,TRBJ1-1,TRBV30,-,TGTGCTCGGAAGGGGGAGCATAACACTGAAGCTTTCTTT,CARKGEHNTEAFF
TRBD1,TRBJ1-1,TRBV7-9,-,TGTGCCAGCAGCAGACAGGGTGGAGGGACTGAAGCTTTCTTT,CASSRQGGGTEAFF
TRBD2,TRBJ2-1,TRBV9,-,TGTGCCAGCAGCGGAACTAGCGGGTCCTACAATGAGCAGTTCTTC,CASSGTSGSYNEQFF
TRBD1,TRBJ2-1,TRBV19,-,TGTGCCAGTAGTATACCCGCCGCGACAGGGGGCAATGAGCAGTTCTTC,CASSIPAATGGNEQFF
-,TRBJ2-7,TRBV11-3,-,TGTGCCAGCAGCTTAGGTGGCACCTCAGCCCCCTACGAGCAGTACTTC,CASSLGGTSAPYEQYF
-,TRBJ2-7,TRBV13,-,TGTGCCAGCAGGGGACCGAGCTCCTACGAGCAGTACTTC,CASRGPSSYEQYF
-,TRBJ2-7,TRBV10-3,-,TGTGCCATCAGGGCGCCCGACAGCCTCGAGCAGTACTTC,CAIRAPDSLEQYF
-,TRBJ2-2,TRBV7-9,-,TGTGCCAGCAGTCACGGGGCGTCGAACACCGGGGAGCTGTTTTTT,CASSHGASNTGELFF
-,TRBJ1-1,TRBV5-5,-,TGTGCCAGCAGCTTGGAAGTGGGGAGGAACACTGAAGCTTTCTTT,CASSLEVGRNTEAFF